Listed here are 2 T cell receptor beta chains from one sample, sequenced in a study of shared clonotypes between healthy human individuals. Sequencing was performed with immunoSEQ multiplex PCR; in TCRdb, only in-frame clones are kept and a portion is missing. The table lists roughly 1,500,000 clones, about 98.5% of them singletons. The sample was naive CD4+ T cells sorted from blood. Subset meaning: CD45RA+ positively selected. The receptors come from a man aged 25 to 40 in good health.

J is TRBJ2-2 and V is TRBV6-5; D uncertain. Germline-derived CDR1 and CDR2 are MNHEY and SVGAGI. V was cut by 7 bases and J by 6 bases, with 9 bases left in between. The length of the CDR3 is 12 residues. The CDR3 DNA sequence: TGTGCCAGCACCCGAGTAGCCGGGGAGCTGTTTTTT. This codes for CASTRVAGELFF.

This rearrangement joins TRBV7-9 to TRBJ2-3; D remains unclear. The CDR3 totals 15 residues. From germline, CDR1 is SEHNR and CDR2 FQNEAQ (reference sequence). With 5 bases removed from V and 2 bases from J, the gap between germline ends came to 14 bases. The CDR3 DNA follows: TGTGCCAGCAGCCCCGACGGAAGACACACAGATACGCAGTATTTT. It is translated as CASSPDGRHTDTQYF.